The 25 T cell receptor beta chains in this list originate from one sample, sequenced in a study of shared clonotypes between healthy human individuals. The naive CD8 subset, CD45RO-negative cells positively selected for CCR7, excluded terminally differentiated effector memory CD45RA+ cells. Sequenced by immunoSEQ multiplex PCR; TCRdb stores in-frame clones only, minus some. Among around 1.9 million clones listed, just under 95% were seen once. The sequencing input was naive CD8+ T cells from PBMCs. These receptor sequences come from a man younger than 30 in good health. Some clones in this sample may be carry-over from other donors' samples.

A word on this clone: Other DNA sequences from this sample encode an identical CDR3 as well. The chain links TRBV5-1 to TRBJ2-2; no clear D. The CDR3 covers 15 residues. Between the trimmed V and J ends, which lost 1 base and 5 bases, there was a span of 12 bases. CDR1 and CDR2 from the germline V gene are SGHRS and YFSETQ. The CDR3 protein is CASSLLGARTGELFF. The CDR3 DNA follows: TGCGCCAGCAGCTTGTTAGGCGCGAGGACCGGGGAGCTGTTTTTT.

This chain links TRBV4-1 with TRBJ2-1; D unclear. V was cut by 10 bases and J by 13 bases, with 20 bases left in between. CDR1 is MGHRA and CDR2 is YSYEKL in the germline V gene. This CDR3 comprises 12 residues. The CDR3 coding sequence is TGCGCCACCACAAATACTCGCCTCCAACAGTTCTTC. Translated, it gives CATTNTRLQQFF.

The CDR3 region has the DNA TGTGCCAGCAGCCATGGACAGTATAGCAATCAGCCCCAGCATTTT. Translation: CASSHGQYSNQPQHF. The rearrangement joins TRBV7-2 to TRBJ1-5; a weak D match, TRBD1 (6 bases). The CDR3 has 15 amino acids. CDR1 and CDR2 (germline): SGHTA, FQGNSA. Trimming took 5 bases from V and 0 from J, leaving 11 bases between them.

This clone has more than one count but fewer than ten. The gene calls are TRBV11-2 and TRBJ1-1; 7 nucleotides align to TRBD1. Germline trimming cut 5 bases from V and 11 bases from J; bases unmatched to any gene: 8. This CDR3 has 12 residues. Germline V gives CDR1 SGHAT, CDR2 FQNNGV. DNA of the CDR3: TGTGCCAGCAGCCAGGGGGTGCTCGGGGCTTTCTTT. This translates into CASSQGVLGAFF.

V and J are TRBV5-6 and TRBJ1-5; 7 bases map to TRBD1. J was trimmed by 5 bases and V by 4 bases; bases with no gene match: 9. Germline V gene lookup returns CDR1 SGHDT and CDR2 YYEEEE. The CDR3 contains 15 residues. For the CDR3, the DNA is TGTGCCAGCAGCCTGACGGGAGGGGGCTATCAGCCCCAGCATTTT. It encodes CASSLTGGGYQPQHF.

About this clone itself: Additional DNA sequences in this sample encode the identical CDR3. The gene calls are TRBV27 and TRBJ2-7; TRBD2 matches 12 bases. The J segment lost 2 bases and the V segment lost 6 bases, leaving 2 bases of the junction unmatched. CDR1 is MNHEY, CDR2 SMNVEV, per germline (reference sequence). This CDR3 is 14 amino acids long. The CDR3 DNA follows: TGTGCCAGCAGGCTAGCGGGAGGGCCCTACGAGCAGTACTTC. This sequence encodes CASRLAGGPYEQYF.

This clone was seen only once. The J gene is TRBJ1-2, the V gene TRBV19; the D is unclear. The ends were cut back, 6 bases at V and 0 bases at J, with 17 bases in the middle. CDR1 is LNHDA and CDR2 is SQIVND in the germline V gene (reference sequence). The CDR3 is 16 amino acids. This CDR3 reads CASSRKTVSANYGYTF. The CDR3 DNA sequence: TGTGCCAGTAGCAGAAAAACAGTCTCAGCTAACTATGGCTACACCTTC.

The J gene is TRBJ1-2, the V gene TRBV15; no reliable D call. The CDR3 is 14 amino acids. Germline V gene sequence: CDR1 LNHNV, CDR2 YYDKDF (reference sequence). V was cut by 5 bases and J by 4 bases, with 14 bases left in between. CDR3 in DNA: TGTGCCACCAGCCTCCCAGAACGGGGCTATGGCTACACCTTC. This encodes CATSLPERGYGYTF.

The count of this clone is one. The genes are TRBV7-9 and TRBJ1-2, with a tentative D call TRBD1 (5 bases). The CDR3 covers 13 residues. Germline lookup yields CDR1 SEHNR and CDR2 FQNEAQ (reference sequence). The V and J ends lost 6 bases and 2 bases respectively, with 10 bases between them. CDR3 protein: CASSSTENYGYTF. CDR3 nucleotide sequence: TGTGCCAGCAGTTCGACAGAGAACTATGGCTACACCTTC.

Of note for this clone: Within the sample, other DNA sequences also encode this same CDR3. V gene TRBV6-1 combines with J gene TRBJ2-7, with D hard to call. The CDR3 length is 13 residues. Germline CDR1 is MNHNS and CDR2 is SASEGT. V shed 6 bases and J shed 2 bases, with 11 bases lying between them. This CDR3 reads CASSPRVPYEQYF. In nucleotides, the CDR3 is TGTGCCAGCAGCCCCCGGGTTCCCTACGAGCAGTACTTC.

The chain uses TRBV28 and TRBJ2-2; TRBD2 is a possible D gene (6 bases). Looked up from germline, CDR1 is MDHEN and CDR2 is SYDVKM. V shed 5 bases and J shed 1 base, with 14 bases lying between them. The CDR3 spans 16 residues. The CDR3 DNA reads TGTGCCAGCAGTCCTCGTAGCGGACAGAACACCGGGGAGCTGTTTTTT. Amino acids: CASSPRSGQNTGELFF.

This chain uses TRBV7-8 with TRBJ2-1, with 14 positions matching TRBD2. V lost 5 bases and J lost 6; bases outside the gene matches: 6. CDR1 is SGHVS, CDR2 FQNEAQ, per germline. This CDR3 spans 16 amino acids. For the CDR3, the DNA is TGTGCCAGCAGCACGCCCGGGACTAGCGGGGGCAATGAGCAGTTCTTC. Protein product: CASSTPGTSGGNEQFF.

The CDR3: CASSPRVAGIYEQYF. For the CDR3, the DNA is TGTGCCAGCAGCCCCCGGGTAGCGGGGATCTACGAGCAGTACTTC. V is TRBV2 and J is TRBJ2-7, with 8 bases that match TRBD2. This CDR3 has 15 amino acids. The ends lost 6 bases at V and 3 bases at J; junction bases unmatched: 10. Germline V gene sequence: CDR1 SNHLY, CDR2 FYNNEI.

The rearrangement links TRBV6-1 to TRBJ2-1, with 8 positions matching TRBD2. The ends lost 3 bases at V and 0 bases at J; junction bases unmatched: 1. The CDR3 is 15 residues long. CDR1 MNHNS and CDR2 SASEGT come from the germline V gene. CDR3 sequence reads: CASSERGASYNEQFF. CDR3 in DNA: TGTGCCAGCAGTGAGCGGGGGGCCTCCTACAATGAGCAGTTCTTC.

The rearrangement uses TRBV14 and TRBJ2-5; TRBD2 aligns across 10 bases. The length of the CDR3 is 14 residues. Per the germline V gene, CDR1 is SGHDN and CDR2 is FVKESK. J was trimmed by 4 bases and V by 10 bases; bases with no gene match: 9. CDR3: CATGASGRGETQYF. The CDR3 nucleotides read TGTGCCACCGGGGCTAGCGGGAGAGGAGAGACCCAGTACTTC.

The V gene is TRBV27, the J gene TRBJ1-4, with D possibly matching TRBD1 (6 bases). The germline V and J ends were trimmed by 5 bases and 6 bases, with 13 bases remaining between them. CDR1 and CDR2 from the germline V gene are MNHEY and SMNVEV (reference sequence). The CDR3 runs to 14 residues. The CDR3, as DNA: TGTGCCAGCAGTCAGACAGGCGCTTATGAAAAACTGTTTTTT. This codes for CASSQTGAYEKLFF.

The V call is TRBV7-5, the J call TRBJ1-3; no check of the table's D call, TRBD1, against the DNA was made. TRBV7-5 is a documented pseudogene. The CDR3 totals 14 residues. The CDR3 bases are TGTGTCAGAAGCTTAGGGGACAGGGCTGACACCATATATTTT. It yields the protein CVRSLGDRADTIYF.

The genes are TRBV28 and TRBJ1-2, with D possibly matching TRBD1 (6 bases). Germline V gene lookup returns CDR1 MDHEN and CDR2 SYDVKM. This CDR3 contains 17 residues. V lost 6 bases and J 0 bases, leaving 20 bases between the germline ends. In DNA form, the CDR3 reads TGTGCCAGCAGGCCAATCCCAGACAGGTTACCTAACTATGGCTACACCTTC. The encoded protein is CASRPIPDRLPNYGYTF.

Concerning this clone itself: Distinct nucleotide sequences in the sample also encode this CDR3. The gene calls are TRBV6-5 and TRBJ1-5; perhaps TRBD1 as D (6 bases). V gave up 5 bases and J gave up 0 bases, with 11 bases separating them. The germline CDR1 and CDR2 sequences are MNHEY and SVGAGI. CDR3 length: 15 amino acids. Here the CDR3 DNA reads TGTGCCAGCAGTCTACAGGGCTATAGCAATCAGCCCCAGCATTTT. Its translation is CASSLQGYSNQPQHF.

Only one count was recorded for this clone. The sample carries other DNA sequences with the same CDR3. The chain combines TRBV19 with TRBJ2-1; no clear D gene. Germline CDR1 and CDR2: LNHDA and SQIVND (reference sequence). The CDR3 is made up of 12 amino acids. V lost 3 bases to trimming and J lost 10 bases, with 10 bases between them. In DNA, the CDR3 is TGTGCCAGTAGTATTGGAGCTCTAGAGCAGTTCTTC. It yields the protein CASSIGALEQFF. The full variable domain, completed using reference TRBV19 and TRBJ2-1, is DGGITQSPKYLFRKEGQNVTLSCEQNLNHDAMYWYRQDPGQGLRLIYYSQIVNDFQKGDIAEGYSVSREKKESFPLTVTSAQKNPTAFYLCASSIGALEQFFGPGTRLTVL.

This clone was recorded only once. This sequence joins TRBV5-1 and TRBJ2-1; 7 nucleotides line up with TRBD2. Germline CDR1 and CDR2: SGHRS and YFSETQ. This CDR3 has 15 residues. V shed 6 bases and J 6 bases; nucleotides not matched to a gene: 12. The CDR3 bases are TGCGCCAGCACCGGTGGGGTAGCGGGTTTCAATGAGCAGTTCTTC. As protein: CASTGGVAGFNEQFF.

The gene calls are TRBV5-1 and TRBJ2-7; TRBD2 agrees at 9 bases. This CDR3 region has 16 residues. Trimming cost V 4 bases and J 6 bases; bases outside gene matches: 14. The germline V gene has CDR1 SGHRS and CDR2 YFSETQ. Here the CDR3 reads CASSPRSASGTFEQYF. The DNA for the CDR3 is TGCGCCAGCAGCCCCCGTTCCGCTAGCGGGACTTTCGAGCAGTACTTC.

The sample holds a few counts of this clone. The chain combines TRBV19 with TRBJ1-1, with D possibly TRBD1 on 6 matching bases. The length of the CDR3 is 13 residues. The germline V and J ends were trimmed by 7 bases and 3 bases, with 12 bases remaining between them. Germline loops: CDR1 LNHDA, CDR2 SQIVND (reference sequence). The CDR3 DNA sequence: TGTGCCAGTATGCACAGGGCGTACACTGAAGCTTTCTTT. This encodes CASMHRAYTEAFF.

The chain carries TRBV7-6 and TRBJ2-5, with D hard to call. V lost 2 bases and J 0 bases, leaving 7 bases between the germline ends. CDR3 size: 14 residues. The V gene's germline CDR1 is SGHVS and CDR2 FNYEAQ. This CDR3 is CASSLSQNQETQYF. Here the CDR3 DNA reads TGTGCCAGCAGCTTATCACAGAACCAAGAGACCCAGTACTTC.

The chain employs TRBV19 and TRBJ1-5; D is unclear. The CDR3 spans 12 residues. The V gene lost 10 bases and the J gene lost 3 bases, with 10 bases spanning the gap. The V gene's germline CDR1 is LNHDA and CDR2 SQIVND (reference sequence). DNA of the CDR3: TGTGCCACCCGGGCCAACAATCAGCCCCAGCATTTT. Its translation is CATRANNQPQHF.